Listed here are 12 T cell receptor beta chains from one sample, sequenced in a study of resident and recirculating memory T cells in vitiligo. Libraries were prepared by immunoSEQ multiplex PCR; TCRdb keeps only in-frame clonotypes and omits some of them. The table records around 70,000 clones, roughly nine tenths of them present only once. Material for sequencing was blood. The receptors originated from a male donor with vitiligo.

The rearrangement uses TRBV6-1 and TRBJ2-4; D not certain. The CDR3 covers 16 residues. V lost 3 bases to trimming and J lost 1 base, with 13 bases between them. CDR1 and CDR2 (germline): MNHNS, SASEGT. The CDR3 nucleotides read TGTGCCAGCAGTGACGGGTTAGGTATGGCCAAAAACATTCAGTACTTC. It specifies CASSDGLGMAKNIQYF.

The gene calls are TRBV4-2 and TRBJ1-6; 11 positions match TRBD1. The CDR3 totals 19 residues. The trim removed 1 base at V and 0 bases at J, leaving 5 bases unmatched. CDR1 LGHNA and CDR2 YNFKEQ come from the germline V gene. For the CDR3, the DNA is TGTGCCAGCAGCCAAGGGACAGGGGGCTGGAACTCCTATAATTCACCCCTCCACTTT. It codes for CASSQGTGGWNSYNSPLHF.

The chain joins TRBV5-1 to TRBJ2-3; 11 bases map to TRBD2. CDR3 length: 18 residues. The J segment lost 2 bases and the V segment lost 0 bases, leaving 8 bases of the junction unmatched. The germline gives CDR1 SGHRS, CDR2 YFSETQ. CDR3 loop: CASSLASYSGGDTDTQYF. CDR3 nucleotides: TGCGCCAGCAGCTTGGCGAGTTATAGCGGGGGGGACACAGATACGCAGTATTTT.

This chain connects TRBV7-3 to TRBJ2-3; 9 bases are shared with TRBD2. The trim removed 2 bases at V and 5 bases at J, leaving 8 bases unmatched. The CDR3 is 16 residues long. CDR1 SGHTA and CDR2 FQGTGA come from the germline V gene. CDR3 region: CASSLSRGGLRDTQYF. The CDR3 nucleotides read TGTGCCAGCAGCTTATCGCGGGGGGGCCTTAGAGATACGCAGTATTTT.

The genes are TRBV27 and TRBJ1-4, with D tentatively TRBD1 (5 bases). CDR3 size: 15 residues. In germline, CDR1 is MNHEY, CDR2 SMNVEV (reference sequence). V lost 3 bases and J lost 0, with 8 bases in between. As DNA, the CDR3 is TGTGCCAGCAGTTTCGCGGGGGCAACTAATGAAAAACTGTTTTTT. Amino acids: CASSFAGATNEKLFF.

The V gene is TRBV5-6, the J gene TRBJ2-7; the D gene is possibly TRBD1 (6 bases). The CDR3 contains 12 residues. The germline CDR1 and CDR2 sequences are SGHDT and YYEEEE. Trimming left V 4 bases short and J 4 bases short, with 9 bases between. Here the CDR3 reads CASSPGQYEQYF. In nucleotides, the CDR3 is TGTGCCAGCAGCCCCGGACAGTACGAGCAGTACTTC.

The rearrangement joins TRBV4-2 to TRBJ2-5, with D unresolved. The V gene lost 0 bases and the J gene lost 2 bases, with 10 bases spanning the gap. Per the germline V gene, CDR1 is LGHNA and CDR2 is YNFKEQ. CDR3 length equals 15 residues. This CDR3 reads CASSQDPAVQETQYF. DNA for the CDR3: TGTGCCAGCAGCCAAGATCCCGCGGTGCAAGAGACCCAGTACTTC.

This clone is a singleton in its sample. The CDR3 here is CASSEGDRVYNEQFF. The CDR3 DNA follows: TGTGCCAGCAGTGAAGGGGACAGGGTCTACAATGAGCAGTTCTTC. The chain joins TRBV6-4 to TRBJ2-1; TRBD1 matches at 9 bases. V shed 3 bases, J shed 3 bases, and the junction held 3 bases outside the gene matches. CDR1 is MRHNA and CDR2 is SNTAGT in the germline V gene. CDR3 length: 15 amino acids.

The rearrangement joins TRBV4-3 to TRBJ2-5; a weak D match, TRBD2 (6 bases). This CDR3 is 15 amino acids long. CDR1 LGHNA and CDR2 YSLEER come from the germline V gene. Trimming took off 1 base at V and 2 bases at J, with 11 bases between the two ends. This CDR3 reads CASSQARDGQETQYF. The CDR3 DNA is TGCGCCAGCAGCCAAGCGCGGGACGGACAAGAGACCCAGTACTTC.

The chain links TRBV21-1 to TRBJ2-4; the D call in the table, TRBD2, was not verified against the DNA. TRBV21-1 is classified as a pseudogene. The CDR3 consists of 17 residues. The CDR3 sequence is CASSKPPKEGDKRIQYF. The CDR3 DNA follows: TGTGCCAGCAGCAAACCACCGAAGGAGGGAGACAAGAGGATTCAGTACTTC.

The chain is built from TRBV11-1 and TRBJ1-2, with D unclear. This CDR3 is 13 amino acids long. V was pared by 2 bases and J by 2 bases, with 6 bases between. CDR1 and CDR2 from the germline V gene are SGHAT and FQDESV (reference sequence). The CDR3 here is CASSLIENYGYTF. The CDR3 DNA reads TGTGCCAGCAGCTTAATTGAGAACTATGGCTACACCTTC. The full variable domain, its missing parts supplied by reference TRBV11-1 and TRBJ1-2, is EAEVAQSPRYKITEKSQAVAFWCDPISGHATLYWYRQILGQGPELLVQFQDESVVDDSQLPKDRFSAERLKGVDSTLKIQPAELGDSAMYLCASSLIENYGYTFGSGTRLTVV.

V is TRBV11-2 and J is TRBJ1-2; no definite D call. Per the germline V gene, CDR1 is SGHAT and CDR2 is FQNNGV. This CDR3 comprises 15 residues. V gave up 1 base and J gave up 4 bases, with 13 bases separating them. CDR3 sequence reads: CASSLGMGQAYGYTF. The CDR3, as DNA: TGTGCCAGCAGCTTAGGTATGGGCCAGGCCTATGGCTACACCTTC.